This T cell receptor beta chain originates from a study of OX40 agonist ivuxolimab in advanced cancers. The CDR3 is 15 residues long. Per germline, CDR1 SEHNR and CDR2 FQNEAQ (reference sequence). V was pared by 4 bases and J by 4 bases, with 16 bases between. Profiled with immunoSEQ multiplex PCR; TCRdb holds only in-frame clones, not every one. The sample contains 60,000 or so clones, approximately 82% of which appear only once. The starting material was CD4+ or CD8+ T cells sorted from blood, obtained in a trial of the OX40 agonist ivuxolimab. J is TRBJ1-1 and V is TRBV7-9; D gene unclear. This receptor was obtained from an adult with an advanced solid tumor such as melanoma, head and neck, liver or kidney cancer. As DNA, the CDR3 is TGTGCCAGCAGCTCCCGGAGAGTGGGGAGCACTGAAGCTTTCTTT. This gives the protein CASSSRRVGSTEAFF.